This entry lists 9 T cell receptor beta chains sequenced from one sample in a study of blood T cell repertoires in COVID-19. Libraries were prepared by immunoSEQ multiplex PCR; TCRdb keeps only in-frame clonotypes and omits some of them. Here the sample spans approximately 260,000 clones, 80% to 85% being singletons. Sequenced sample: peripheral blood. Receptor source: a woman aged 55 to 70 with active or convalescent COVID-19.

The CDR3 DNA reads TGTGCCAGCCGGAATTGGGCAGGGGGAGCTGAAAAACTGTTTTTT. The encoded protein is CASRNWAGGAEKLFF. The V call is TRBV19, the J call TRBJ1-4; 7 nucleotides line up with TRBD1. J was trimmed by 7 bases and V by 9 bases; bases with no gene match: 14. The CDR3 sequence is 15 residues long. Per the germline V gene, CDR1 is LNHDA and CDR2 is SQIVND (reference sequence).

This sequence joins TRBV19 and TRBJ2-7; D is possibly TRBD2 (6 bases). Trimming left V 1 base short and J 0 bases short, with 7 bases between. The CDR3 is 14 amino acids. The germline V gene has CDR1 LNHDA and CDR2 SQIVND (reference sequence). The CDR3, as DNA: TGTGCCAGTAGTATAGCGGGACTCTCCTACGAGCAGTACTTC. As protein: CASSIAGLSYEQYF.

The rearrangement links TRBV11-2 to TRBJ1-3, with 9 nucleotides matching TRBD1. CDR1 is SGHAT, CDR2 FQNNGV, per germline. The V gene end was trimmed by 3 bases and the J gene end by 0 bases; junction bases not matched to a gene: 3. This CDR3 spans 16 amino acids. This CDR3 reads CASSLMTGGSGNTIYF. The DNA of the CDR3 is TGTGCCAGCAGCTTGATGACAGGGGGCTCTGGAAACACCATATATTTT.

This clone was seen a single time. The chain is built from TRBV7-2 and TRBJ2-5, with TRBD1 identical over 9 bases. CDR3 length equals 16 residues. V gave up 5 bases and J gave up 4 bases; unmatched junction bases: 11. The germline V gene has CDR1 SGHTA and CDR2 FQGNSA. The CDR3 spells CASSRSTGGIGETQYF. Written as DNA, the CDR3 is TGTGCCAGCAGCCGTTCCACAGGGGGCATTGGAGAGACCCAGTACTTC. The full variable domain, rest sourced from reference TRBV7-2 and TRBJ2-5, is GAGVSQSPSNKVTEKGKDVELRCDPISGHTALYWYRQSLGQGLEFLIYFQGNSAPDKSGLPSDRFSAERTGGSVSTLTIQRTQQEDSAVYLCASSRSTGGIGETQYFGPGTRLLVL.

The chain uses TRBV6-2 or TRBV6-3 and TRBJ2-7, with 8 bases aligning to TRBD1. The CDR3 has 15 residues. Germline V gene data show CDR1 as MNHEY and CDR2 as SVGEGT. The ends lost 5 bases at V and 0 bases at J; junction bases unmatched: 6. The CDR3 loop is CASSTTGGSSYEQYF. The CDR3, as DNA: TGTGCCAGCAGTACTACAGGGGGAAGCTCCTACGAGCAGTACTTC.

This chain joins TRBV5-1 and TRBJ1-6, with D perhaps matching TRBD1 (6 bases). The CDR3 is 15 residues long. Germline V gives CDR1 SGHRS, CDR2 YFSETQ. V was cut by 2 bases and J by 7 bases, with 13 bases left in between. This CDR3 is CASSFGQSGNSPLHF. CDR3 nucleotides: TGCGCCAGCAGCTTTGGACAGTCCGGGAATTCACCCCTCCACTTT.

This clone was seen only once. The chain employs TRBV6-6 and TRBJ1-1, with D possibly being TRBD1 (6 bases). The germline V and J ends were trimmed by 6 bases and 1 base, with 18 bases remaining between them. The CDR3 contains 16 residues. Germline values: CDR1 MNHNY, CDR2 SVGAGI (reference sequence). CDR3 sequence (DNA): TGTGCCAGCAGACCTGGCCCTGGGGGCAAGAACACTGAAGCTTTCTTT. This encodes CASRPGPGGKNTEAFF.

The chain has TRBV7-9 and TRBJ2-5; possibly TRBD2 for D (7 bases). The CDR3 length is 15 residues. Germline lookup yields CDR1 SEHNR and CDR2 FQNEAQ (reference sequence). V gave up 3 bases and J gave up 5 bases, with 16 bases separating them. CDR3 coding DNA: TGTGCCAGCAGCTTCCCGGCGGGGGCCGGGGAGACCCAGTACTTC. This sequence encodes CASSFPAGAGETQYF.

J is TRBJ2-7 and V is TRBV19; the match to TRBD2 covers 12 bases. The CDR3 sequence is 15 residues long. Germline V gene sequence: CDR1 LNHDA, CDR2 SQIVND (reference sequence). J lost 4 bases, V lost 3 bases, and 4 bases had no gene match. The CDR3 DNA reads TGTGCCAGTAGTATCCAACTAGCGGGGGGTTACGAGCAGTACTTC. Translating it yields CASSIQLAGGYEQYF.